A single sample gave rise to the 32 T cell receptor beta chains below, sequenced in a study of cytomegalovirus exposure and HLA in healthy donors. Vbeta (60) and Jbeta (13) primers were used in the PCR. Profiling relied on immunoSEQ multiplex PCR, and the TCRdb table lists in-frame clones only, not all of them. The data contain more than 50,000 clones, 75% of them singletons. Sequencing was performed on PBMCs. These receptors were taken from a middle-aged woman in good health and CMV-seropositive.

The V call is TRBV6-6, the J call TRBJ2-7; 9 bases map to TRBD1. From germline, CDR1 is MNHNY and CDR2 SVGAGI (reference sequence). V shed 2 bases, J shed 5 bases, and the junction held 10 bases outside the gene matches. This CDR3 region has 16 residues. This CDR3 reads CASSYAPGTGRDEQYF. The DNA for the CDR3 is TGTGCCAGCAGTTACGCTCCTGGGACAGGGAGGGACGAGCAGTACTTC.

This clone was seen more than once but under ten times. The chain carries TRBV2 and TRBJ1-6; 11 bases are a match to TRBD1. There are 16 residues in the CDR3. V was pared by 6 bases and J by 5 bases, with 6 bases of the junction left unmatched. Germline V gene sequence: CDR1 SNHLY, CDR2 FYNNEI. CDR3: CASSPDRGQHNSPLHF. The CDR3 DNA sequence: TGTGCCAGCAGCCCGGACAGGGGGCAGCATAATTCACCCCTCCACTTT.

The chain has TRBV7-8 and TRBJ2-5; possible D gene TRBD1, 5 bases. The J call may not be correct, given that the DNA end is closer to TRBJ2-7. Germline V gene data show CDR1 as SGHVS and CDR2 as FQNEAQ. The CDR3 is 14 residues long. The CDR3: CASSPTTVLYEQYF. The CDR3 region has the DNA TGTGCCAGCAGCCCTACGACAGTCCTCTACGAGCAGTACTTC.

This clone was counted between two and nine times. The chain links TRBV5-1 to TRBJ1-1; TRBD1 might be the D (5 bases). CDR3 length: 14 amino acids. Germline V lookup: CDR1 SGHRS, CDR2 YFSETQ. V was cut by 3 bases and J by 4 bases, with 13 bases left in between. CDR3 sequence reads: CASSSQGSGTEAFF. CDR3 sequence (DNA): TGCGCCAGCAGCTCCCAGGGTAGCGGCACTGAAGCTTTCTTT.

The gene calls are TRBV18 and TRBJ2-7; a weak D match, TRBD1 (5 bases). CDR1 and CDR2 from the germline V gene are KGHSH and LQKENI. This CDR3 is 13 amino acids long. V lost 2 bases and J lost 6, with 11 bases in between. The CDR3, as DNA: TGTGCCAGCTCACCAGGGGCCGGGCTCGAGCAGTACTTC. Translated: CASSPGAGLEQYF.

This clone was counted only a few times. The rearrangement joins TRBV12-5 to TRBJ1-2, with a tentative D call TRBD1 (6 bases). The V gene's germline CDR1 is LGHNT and CDR2 FRNRAP. This CDR3 region has 15 residues. The ends were cut back, 3 bases at V and 8 bases at J, with 19 bases in the middle. CDR3 in amino acids: CASGFTGIQLRGYTF. The CDR3 DNA is TGTGCTAGTGGTTTTACAGGGATTCAATTAAGGGGCTACACCTTC.

This rearrangement joins TRBV5-1 to TRBJ2-1, with 9 nucleotides matching TRBD1. Trimming took 3 bases from V and 0 from J; bases not matched to a gene: 7. Germline CDR1 SGHRS, CDR2 YFSETQ. This CDR3 has 17 amino acids. The CDR3 DNA sequence: TGCGCCAGCAGCTCTAACAACAGGGGGCTCTCCTACAATGAGCAGTTCTTC. Translating gives CASSSNNRGLSYNEQFF.

The chain joins TRBV19 to TRBJ2-7; 7 bases agree with TRBD1. CDR3 length equals 16 residues. CDR1 is LNHDA, CDR2 SQIVND, per germline (reference sequence). The J segment lost 5 bases and the V segment lost 5 bases, leaving 15 bases of the junction unmatched. As DNA, the CDR3 is TGTGCCAGTAGTCCCTCAGGGACAGCGACGGTCCACGAGCAGTACTTC. This sequence encodes CASSPSGTATVHEQYF.

This clone has only a few counts. The rearrangement links TRBV4-2 to TRBJ2-2, with 9 bases fitting TRBD1. The CDR3 spans 15 residues. Germline V gene sequence: CDR1 LGHNA, CDR2 YNFKEQ. V dropped 6 bases and J dropped 6; count of bases not matched to a gene: 8. CDR3 sequence (DNA): TGTGCCAGCAGTCCTGACAGGGGGGGAGCCGGGGAGCTGTTTTTT. Translation gives CASSPDRGGAGELFF.

This clone was seen a handful of times. The chain combines TRBV7-3 with TRBJ2-2; D perhaps matches TRBD2 (5 bases). CDR3 length: 18 residues. Germline CDR1 and CDR2: SGHTA and FQGTGA. Deletions cut 2 bases from V and 2 bases from J, with 18 bases between. CDR3 amino acids: CASSLLGVRQSNTGELFF. In DNA, the CDR3 is TGTGCCAGCAGCTTACTGGGAGTACGTCAGTCAAACACCGGGGAGCTGTTTTTT.

The chain combines TRBV12-2 with TRBJ2-3; TRBD2 is taken as the D call from the table, unchecked against the DNA. TRBV12-2 is given as a pseudogene. The CDR3 has 15 residues. The CDR3 loop reads CASRLGLAGSDTQYF. For the CDR3, the DNA is TGTGCAAGTCGCTTAGGACTAGCTGGCTCAGATACGCAGTATTTT.

This chain uses TRBV5-1 with TRBJ2-3; D may be TRBD2 (5 bases). Between the trimmed V and J ends, which lost 1 base and 4 bases, there was a span of 10 bases. Per the germline V gene, CDR1 is SGHRS and CDR2 is YFSETQ. The CDR3 loop spans 14 amino acids. CDR3 DNA sequence: TGCGCCAGCAGCTTGAGCCTCGGGGCAGATACGCAGTATTTT. Protein product: CASSLSLGADTQYF.

The genes are TRBV5-1 and TRBJ2-1; D gene ambiguous. The V end lost 9 bases, the J end lost 7 bases, and 17 bases lay between the germline ends. The CDR3 totals 13 residues. Germline CDR1 is SGHRS and CDR2 is YFSETQ. CDR3 DNA: TGCGCCACTCGCCCCGGGTCCGGGAATGAGCAGTTCTTC. Its translation is CATRPGSGNEQFF.

This chain uses TRBV6-5 with TRBJ1-4; no clear D. The CDR3 is 15 residues long. Germline CDR1 MNHEY, CDR2 SVGAGI. The V gene lost 7 bases and the J gene lost 7 bases, with 19 bases spanning the gap. DNA for the CDR3: TGTGCCAGCACCGAGGGCCGAGGAGTGCGTGAAAAACTGTTTTTT. This encodes CASTEGRGVREKLFF.

The rearrangement uses TRBV6-6 and TRBJ2-2; no reliable D call. The length of the CDR3 is 14 residues. V lost 2 bases and J 0 bases, leaving 4 bases between the germline ends. Germline assignment: CDR1 MNHNY and CDR2 SVGAGI (reference sequence). The CDR3 DNA reads as TGTGCCAGCAGTTACCCCTCGAACACCGGGGAGCTGTTTTTT. This encodes CASSYPSNTGELFF.

The chain couples TRBV7-6 to TRBJ2-2, with 8 bases identical to TRBD1. Trimming took 4 bases from V and 4 from J; bases not matched to a gene: 5. The germline CDR1 and CDR2 sequences are SGHVS and FNYEAQ. The CDR3 covers 15 residues. CDR3 in amino acids: CASSSGQGFTGELFF. CDR3 DNA: TGTGCCAGCAGCTCCGGACAGGGCTTCACCGGGGAGCTGTTTTTT.

This chain uses TRBV7-8 with TRBJ2-3; possibly TRBD2 for D (5 bases). Germline V gene data show CDR1 as SGHVS and CDR2 as FQNEAQ. Trimming cost V 3 bases and J 8 bases, with 12 bases left between them. This CDR3 is 13 amino acids long. The CDR3 protein is CASSFDYSFTQYF. The CDR3 DNA follows: TGTGCCAGCAGCTTTGACTATTCTTTTACGCAGTATTTT.

Only one count was recorded for this clone. The chain carries TRBV5-6 and TRBJ1-2; the D gene is possibly TRBD1 (5 bases). The CDR3 spans 13 residues. Germline CDR1 and CDR2: SGHDT and YYEEEE. With 6 bases removed from V and 7 bases from J, the gap between germline ends came to 16 bases. CDR3 in DNA: TGTGCCAGCACTATTGGTGGGGGGTCTGGCTACACCTTC. The encoded protein is CASTIGGGSGYTF.

This clone was observed a handful of times. This chain connects TRBV4-3 to TRBJ2-3; 7 bases align to TRBD1. With V trimmed by 1 base and J by 6 bases, 4 bases remained unmatched. Germline V gene data show CDR1 as LGHNA and CDR2 as YSLEER. The CDR3 has 14 residues. This chain's CDR3 is CASSQVQGLDTQYF. CDR3 DNA: TGCGCCAGCAGCCAAGTACAGGGGCTGGATACGCAGTATTTT.

The CDR3 loop is CASGLQEYTIYF. The CDR3, as DNA: TGTGCTAGTGGGCTACAGGAATACACCATATATTTT. The V and J genes are TRBV12-5 and TRBJ1-3; D perhaps matches TRBD1 (5 bases). The CDR3 sequence is 12 residues long. Germline-derived CDR1 and CDR2 are LGHNT and FRNRAP. Trimming cost V 6 bases and J 8 bases, with 11 bases left between them. Drawing the rest from reference TRBV12-5 and TRBJ1-3, the complete variable domain is DARVTQTPRHKVTEMGQEVTMRCQPILGHNTVFWYRQTMMQGLELLAYFRNRAPLDDSGMPKDRFSAEMPDATLATLKIQPSEPRDSAVYFCASGLQEYTIYFGEGSWLTVV.

V usage is TRBV6-6 and J usage is TRBJ2-3, with 9 bases identical to TRBD2. Looked up from germline, CDR1 is MNHNY and CDR2 is SVGAGI (reference sequence). The CDR3 contains 15 residues. Trimming took 5 bases from V and 4 from J; bases not matched to a gene: 7. The CDR3 loop is CASSPLAGVPDTQYF. The CDR3 bases are TGTGCCAGCAGTCCCTTAGCGGGGGTCCCAGATACGCAGTATTTT.

The genes are TRBV18 and TRBJ1-2; no firm D call. The CDR3 has 13 residues. Per germline, CDR1 KGHSH and CDR2 LQKENI. Trimming cost V 0 bases and J 7 bases, with 9 bases left between them. This CDR3 reads CASSPPQEGGYTF. In DNA form, the CDR3 reads TGTGCCAGCTCACCACCGCAGGAAGGTGGCTACACCTTC.

The rearrangement links TRBV11-2 to TRBJ1-1; the D gene is possibly TRBD1 (5 bases). This CDR3 region has 12 residues. The germline gives CDR1 SGHAT, CDR2 FQNNGV. Trimming took off 1 base at V and 11 bases at J, with 11 bases between the two ends. CDR3 in amino acids: CASSLGAGGAFF. CDR3 nucleotide sequence: TGTGCCAGCAGCTTAGGGGCCGGGGGGGCTTTCTTT.

The J gene is TRBJ1-1, the V gene TRBV19; D unclear. V was cut by 5 bases and J by 4 bases, with 14 bases left in between. This CDR3 spans 14 amino acids. Germline assignment: CDR1 LNHDA and CDR2 SQIVND (reference sequence). CDR3 protein: CASSSQRSGTEAFF. CDR3 nucleotides: TGTGCCAGTAGTTCCCAGCGGTCGGGCACTGAAGCTTTCTTT.

CDR3: CASSPLAGNNTEAFF. CDR3 DNA sequence: TGTGCCAGCAGCCCCCTGGCGGGGAACAACACTGAAGCTTTCTTT. The J gene is TRBJ1-1, the V gene TRBV5-4; D not certain. CDR3 length: 15 residues. V dropped 4 bases and J dropped 2 bases, with 15 bases sitting between them. Germline CDR1 and CDR2: SGHNT and YYREEE (reference sequence).

This clone was seen only once. This CDR3 is also generated by other DNA sequences in the sample. The chain joins TRBV5-1 to TRBJ2-7; 8 bases match TRBD2. This CDR3 comprises 14 residues. V dropped 0 bases and J dropped 1; count of bases not matched to a gene: 0. Per germline, CDR1 SGHRS and CDR2 YFSETQ. The CDR3 is CASSLGGGSYEQYF. Written as DNA, the CDR3 is TGCGCCAGCAGCTTGGGCGGGGGGTCCTACGAGCAGTACTTC.

This rearrangement joins TRBV18 to TRBJ2-5, with TRBD2 identical over 15 bases. CDR1 KGHSH and CDR2 LQKENI come from the germline V gene. J lost 5 bases, V lost 3 bases, and 7 bases had no gene match. This CDR3 spans 17 amino acids. The CDR3 region is CASSPRTSGGAGETQYF. CDR3 DNA: TGTGCCAGCTCACCCCGGACTAGCGGGGGGGCCGGGGAGACCCAGTACTTC.

The chain is built from TRBV4-1 and TRBJ2-1; the D gene is possibly TRBD2 (5 bases). This CDR3 spans 17 amino acids. Germline V lookup: CDR1 MGHRA, CDR2 YSYEKL. V gave up 0 bases and J gave up 0 bases, with 12 bases separating them. The CDR3 DNA follows: TGCGCCAGCAGCCAAGATGAGGAGGCTAGCTCCTACAATGAGCAGTTCTTC. Translated, it gives CASSQDEEASSYNEQFF.

The J gene is TRBJ2-7, the V gene TRBV10-1, with 8 bases fitting TRBD1. Germline CDR1 WNHNN, CDR2 SYGVQD (reference sequence). CDR3 length: 14 residues. V lost 2 bases to trimming and J lost 5 bases; unmatched junction nucleotides: 5. This CDR3 is CASSEQGASDEQYF. DNA for the CDR3: TGCGCCAGCAGTGAGCAGGGGGCATCAGACGAGCAGTACTTC.

A few counts support this clone. The chain combines TRBV30 with TRBJ2-7; a weak D match, TRBD1 (7 bases). Looked up from germline, CDR1 is GTSNPN and CDR2 is SVGIG (reference sequence). Trimming cost V 2 bases and J 3 bases, with 11 bases left between them. The CDR3 has 13 residues. CDR3 amino acids: CAWSRGTVYEQYF. The CDR3 region has the DNA TGTGCCTGGAGTCGGGGGACAGTCTACGAGCAGTACTTC.

V is TRBV5-1 and J is TRBJ1-1, with TRBD1 matching over 8 bases. The J segment lost 3 bases and the V segment lost 4 bases, leaving 8 bases of the junction unmatched. Germline lookup yields CDR1 SGHRS and CDR2 YFSETQ. The CDR3 runs 15 residues. The CDR3 bases are TGCGCCAGCAGCGAGCAGGGGGCGGGGGACACTGAAGCTTTCTTT. Translating it yields CASSEQGAGDTEAFF.

The chain recombines TRBV19 with TRBJ2-3, with D uncertain. Germline values: CDR1 LNHDA, CDR2 SQIVND (reference sequence). This CDR3 is built from 11 residues. V was trimmed by 5 bases and J by 2 bases, leaving 2 bases between them. The CDR3 spells CASSLTDTQYF. CDR3 sequence (DNA): TGTGCCAGTAGTCTCACAGATACGCAGTATTTT.